The sequence of this TCR beta chain was determined in a study of blood T cell repertoires in COVID-19. CDR3 length: 13 residues. Germline CDR1 is SGHAT and CDR2 is FQDESV (reference sequence). Trimming removed 3 bases at V and 1 base at J, with 6 bases between. The table came from immunoSEQ multiplex PCR; TCRdb's copy has only in-frame clones and leaves some out. Of about 380,000 clones detected, more than 70% appear once; the ten largest clones hold 0.95% to 1.5%. The receptor comes from a man aged 35 to 55 with acute or convalescent COVID-19. This chain uses TRBV11-1 with TRBJ1-1; a possible D gene is TRBD1 (5 bases). Material: peripheral blood. The CDR3 sequence: CASSFRGNTEAFF. The CDR3 DNA sequence: TGTGCCAGCAGCTTTAGGGGGAACACTGAAGCTTTCTTT.